The clone carrying this T cell receptor (beta chain) turned up a few times. Original processing methods: Estimates of nucleated cell counts were drawn from the amplification of reference gene primers. Sequencing used immunoSEQ multiplex PCR; TCRdb keeps in-frame clones, though not all of them. The V and J calls and clone size were taken over from that table, and D and trimming were inferred from the DNA. The sample holds tens of thousands of clones; more than 70% are singletons and the top ten take about a sixth. V lost 2 bases and J 2 bases, leaving 13 bases between the germline ends. CDR3 length equals 16 residues. The germline V gene encodes CDR1 MNHNS and CDR2 SASEGT. This sample is drawn from a study of blood T cell repertoires in COVID-19. Study-wide context: PBMCs, B-cell-depleted T cells, or T cells provided the cDNA or gDNA that made up the material.

The TCR comes from a woman aged 60-75 years with acute or convalescent COVID-19. J is TRBJ2-1 and V is TRBV6-1; the D is unclear. The sequencing sample was made of peripheral blood. CDR3 amino acids: CASSERDPMPYNEQFF. The CDR3 DNA reads as TGTGCCAGCAGTGAAAGAGATCCCATGCCCTACAATGAGCAGTTCTTC.